The clone carrying this T cell receptor (beta chain) was counted ten times or more. Its target is unknown. The data originate from a study of Graves' ophthalmopathy and Graves' hyperthyroidism. Study-level results: Separation of ophthalmopathy from stable hyperthyroidism was achieved by a 13-signature model, at approximately 88% sensitivity and approximately 84% specificity.

Amplified material comprised TCR beta CDR3 regions derived from RNA transcripts. HTBI primers were employed in first-round RT-PCR, then a second-round multiplex PCR followed. MiXCR, run by TCRdb on the multiplex PCR reads, gives a single entry per CDR3 protein. The table lists over 150,000 distinct CDR3 sequences, approximately 40% of them singletons, with 5.8% in the top ten. This CDR3 has 14 residues. The trim removed 4 bases at V and 5 bases at J, leaving 2 bases unmatched. Per the germline V gene, CDR1 is ENHRY and CDR2 is SYGVKD. Ophthalmopathy cases showed moderate-to-severe activity, scoring CAS ≥3 and NOSPECS ≥4, with duration under 3 months. PBMCs came from less than 13 ml of fresh peripheral blood.

The chain combines TRBV10-3 with TRBJ2-7; 13 positions agree with TRBD2. The TCR originated in a woman aged 40-49 years with Graves' ophthalmopathy. Sample: peripheral blood. The CDR3 coding sequence is TGTGCCATCAGTGGAGGACTAGCGGGAGACGAGCAGTACTTC. Amino acids: CAISGGLAGDEQYF.